The 21 T cell receptor beta chains reported below all come from one sample, sequenced in a study of radiotherapy plus CTLA-4 blockade in lung cancer. This table comes from immunoSEQ multiplex PCR, and its TCRdb copy is limited to in-frame clones, with some not included. This sample yields tens of thousands of clones, of which about 78% are seen a single time; roughly 22% belongs to the top ten. Here the sequenced sample was peripheral blood, taken from a patient treated with radiotherapy plus ipilimumab. The receptors come from a human donor with non-small cell lung cancer whose response to radiotherapy plus ipilimumab could not be evaluated. Some clones in this sample may be carry-over from other donors' samples.

This clone has just one count. The rearrangement joins TRBV14 to TRBJ1-1; tentative D call: TRBD1 (5 bases). The CDR3 contains 14 residues. V was shortened by 0 bases and J by 7 bases, with 12 bases between the two germline ends. Germline V gene lookup returns CDR1 SGHDN and CDR2 FVKESK. The CDR3 sequence is CASSQDGGGIEAFF. For the CDR3, the DNA is TGTGCCAGCAGCCAAGATGGGGGGGGGATTGAAGCTTTCTTT.

This chain connects TRBV27 to TRBJ2-3; D gene unclear. The CDR3 contains 16 residues. CDR1 is MNHEY, CDR2 SMNVEV, per germline (reference sequence). Trimming removed 0 bases from V and 0 bases from J, with 10 bases in between. The CDR3 here is CASSLSRYSSTDTQYF. In DNA, the CDR3 is TGTGCCAGCAGTTTATCTCGGTACTCTAGCACAGATACGCAGTATTTT.

The chain carries TRBV28 and TRBJ1-6, with 11 bases matching TRBD1. This CDR3 contains 16 residues. The germline gives CDR1 MDHEN, CDR2 SYDVKM. After removal of 6 bases from V and 7 bases from J, the junction contained 8 bases not matched to a gene. CDR3 region: CASRPGQGVLNSPLHF. CDR3 in DNA: TGTGCCAGCAGACCGGGACAGGGGGTTTTGAATTCACCCCTCCACTTT.

The chain is built from TRBV12-5 and TRBJ2-1; 10 bases fit TRBD1. The V and J ends lost 1 base and 8 bases, in that order; junction bases with no gene match: 11. The germline gives CDR1 LGHNT, CDR2 FRNRAP. The CDR3 is 17 residues long. The chain's CDR3 is CASGLGAGTGVVDEQFF. Here the CDR3 DNA reads TGTGCTAGTGGTTTGGGGGCCGGGACAGGGGTAGTGGATGAGCAGTTCTTC.

The V and J genes are TRBV5-1 and TRBJ1-2; perhaps TRBD1 as D (6 bases). CDR1 and CDR2 from the germline V gene are SGHRS and YFSETQ. V lost 1 base to trimming and J lost 8 bases, with 12 bases between them. The CDR3 length is 13 residues. This CDR3 reads CASSLSGAGGYTF. The CDR3 bases are TGCGCCAGCAGCTTGTCAGGGGCCGGGGGCTACACCTTC.

This clone appeared a single time. The V gene is TRBV2, the J gene TRBJ2-6; D remains unclear. Germline CDR1 SNHLY, CDR2 FYNNEI. The CDR3 runs to 12 residues. The ends were cut back, 4 bases at V and 12 bases at J, with 10 bases in the middle. The DNA of the CDR3 is TGTGCCAGCAGTGCTACTTACTCCGTCCTGACTTTC. This encodes CASSATYSVLTF.

The chain has TRBV5-1 and TRBJ2-1, with 15 bases matching TRBD2. V shed 4 bases and J 6 bases; nucleotides not matched to a gene: 8. This CDR3 is 17 amino acids long. CDR1 is SGHRS, CDR2 YFSETQ, per germline. The CDR3 DNA reads as TGCGCCAGCAGCCCGCTCTGGACTAGCGGGGGGGGCAATGAGCAGTTCTTC. This gives the protein CASSPLWTSGGGNEQFF.

This chain links TRBV5-1 with TRBJ2-6; maybe TRBD1 (6 bases). Germline V gives CDR1 SGHRS, CDR2 YFSETQ. V was trimmed by 3 bases and J by 0 bases, leaving 13 bases between them. This CDR3 contains 17 residues. The CDR3 here is CASSSGQPSSGANVLTF. CDR3 coding DNA: TGCGCCAGCAGCTCTGGACAGCCGAGCTCTGGGGCCAACGTCCTGACTTTC.

The chain combines TRBV6-6 with TRBJ2-7; 8 positions agree with TRBD2. The V and J ends lost 2 bases and 0 bases, in that order; junction bases with no gene match: 6. This CDR3 spans 16 amino acids. Germline lookup yields CDR1 MNHNY and CDR2 SVGAGI (reference sequence). The CDR3 protein is CASSYPRGGPSYEQYF. The CDR3 DNA is TGTGCCAGCAGTTACCCTCGGGGGGGCCCCTCCTACGAGCAGTACTTC.

V usage is TRBV28 and J usage is TRBJ2-7; 7 bases map to TRBD1. J was trimmed by 2 bases and V by 8 bases; bases with no gene match: 15. The germline gives CDR1 MDHEN, CDR2 SYDVKM. The CDR3 length is 16 residues. The CDR3 bases are TGTGCCAGCTCCTCAGGCGGCGACAGGGTAACCTACGAGCAGTACTTC. It yields the protein CASSSGGDRVTYEQYF.

This chain joins TRBV28 and TRBJ1-5, with D possibly being TRBD1 (5 bases). Trimming cost V 7 bases and J 3 bases, with 10 bases left between them. The CDR3 is 13 amino acids. CDR1 and CDR2 from the germline V gene are MDHEN and SYDVKM. Here the CDR3 reads CASTGSNNQPQHF. CDR3 coding DNA: TGTGCCAGCACAGGGTCCAACAATCAGCCCCAGCATTTT.

In its sample, this clone was seen a few times. The V gene is TRBV12-5, the J gene TRBJ2-2; TRBD1 matches at 8 bases. This CDR3 has 16 amino acids. CDR1 is LGHNT, CDR2 FRNRAP, per germline. J lost 1 base, V lost 1 base, and 2 bases had no gene match. Written as DNA, the CDR3 is TGTGCTAGTGGTTTGGGGGGGACAGGGAACACCGGGGAGCTGTTTTTT. Translated: CASGLGGTGNTGELFF.

The rearrangement joins TRBV2 to TRBJ1-1; D uncertain. The CDR3 is made up of 13 amino acids. CDR1 SNHLY and CDR2 FYNNEI come from the germline V gene. Trimming took off 2 bases at V and 3 bases at J, with 7 bases between the two ends. The CDR3 sequence is CASSESGYTEAFF. In DNA form, the CDR3 reads TGTGCCAGCAGTGAATCGGGGTACACTGAAGCTTTCTTT.

This clone was observed a handful of times. The junction does not match germline at one end; this may be a read error. The J gene is TRBJ1-2, the V gene TRBV5-1; 10 bases are shared with TRBD1. This CDR3 comprises 18 residues. Germline loops: CDR1 SGHRS, CDR2 YFSETQ. The CDR3 coding sequence is TGCGCCAGCAGATTGGGACCCGACAGGGGGCTCGCCAACTATGGCTACACCTTC. It specifies CASRLGPDRGLANYGYTF.

V gene TRBV7-2 combines with J gene TRBJ2-1; 8 bases line up with TRBD2. Trimming removed 6 bases from V and 5 bases from J; junction bases left unmatched: 15. The CDR3 length is 17 residues. Germline V CDR1 and CDR2: SGHTA, FQGNSA. CDR3 residues: CASRFRRGLAGNNEQFF. CDR3 DNA: TGTGCCAGCAGGTTCCGGCGGGGGCTAGCGGGCAACAATGAGCAGTTCTTC. The full variable domain, with the rest looked up from reference TRBV7-2 and TRBJ2-1, is GAGVSQSPSNKVTEKGKDVELRCDPISGHTALYWYRQSLGQGLEFLIYFQGNSAPDKSGLPSDRFSAERTGGSVSTLTIQRTQQEDSAVYLCASRFRRGLAGNNEQFFGPGTRLTVL.

The chain joins TRBV4-2 to TRBJ1-3, with D tentatively TRBD1 (6 bases). The CDR3 covers 16 residues. Per germline, CDR1 LGHNA and CDR2 YNFKEQ. V lost 1 base to trimming and J lost 0 bases, with 10 bases between them. The CDR3 spells CASSQGAGDSGNTIYF. CDR3 nucleotides: TGTGCCAGCAGCCAAGGTGCAGGGGACTCTGGAAACACCATATATTTT.

The J gene is TRBJ2-7, the V gene TRBV4-1, with 12 bases lining up with TRBD1. With V trimmed by 3 bases and J by 1 base, 7 bases remained unmatched. This CDR3 has 17 amino acids. Per germline, CDR1 MGHRA and CDR2 YSYEKL. CDR3: CASSHGDRGRGSYEQYF. The CDR3 bases are TGCGCCAGCAGCCATGGGGACAGGGGGCGAGGGTCCTACGAGCAGTACTTC.

There are a few counts of this clone. V and J are TRBV5-5 and TRBJ1-1; D is unresolved. The CDR3 is 14 amino acids. The ends were cut back, 0 bases at V and 0 bases at J, with 6 bases in the middle. Germline loops: CDR1 SGHKS, CDR2 YYEKEE (reference sequence). This CDR3 is CASSLGAVNTEAFF. The CDR3 nucleotides are TGTGCCAGCAGCTTGGGAGCGGTGAACACTGAAGCTTTCTTT.

The rearrangement links TRBV5-6 to TRBJ2-7; D may be TRBD1 (6 bases). The CDR3 runs to 15 residues. CDR1 SGHDT and CDR2 YYEEEE come from the germline V gene. Trimming pared 1 base from V and 2 bases from J, leaving 13 bases between. CDR3 in DNA: TGTGCCAGCAGCTTGACAGGGTCGTTCGCCTACGAGCAGTACTTC. Translated: CASSLTGSFAYEQYF.

This sequence joins TRBV28 and TRBJ2-1; 9 nucleotides match TRBD2. The ends lost 3 bases at V and 7 bases at J; junction bases unmatched: 10. Germline loops: CDR1 MDHEN, CDR2 SYDVKM. This CDR3 contains 16 residues. CDR3 bases: TGTGCCAGCAGTTTCAACGGCGGGGGGGCCGAGAATGAGCAGTTCTTC. Protein sequence: CASSFNGGGAENEQFF. The whole variable domain, filled in from reference TRBV28 and TRBJ2-1, reads DVKVTQSSRYLVKRTGEKVFLECVQDMDHENMFWYRQDPGLGLRLIYFSYDVKMKEKGDIPEGYSVSREKKERFSLILESASTNQTSMYLCASSFNGGGAENEQFFGPGTRLTVL.

The chain has TRBV2 and TRBJ2-5, with 9 bases matching TRBD1. Germline loops: CDR1 SNHLY, CDR2 FYNNEI. With 4 bases clipped from V and 3 bases from J, the junction kept 9 bases outside the gene matches. This CDR3 comprises 16 residues. The DNA for the CDR3 is TGTGCCAGCAGTGGGCGGGACAGGGTCGTGGAAGAGACCCAGTACTTC. This encodes CASSGRDRVVEETQYF.